This TCR beta chain was observed in a study of cytomegalovirus exposure and HLA in healthy donors. General study results and limits: Generally TCR sequences proved uncommon, though certain public TCRs appeared in numerous donors.

It was with 60 Vbeta and 13 Jbeta primers that the PCR ran. Libraries were prepared by immunoSEQ multiplex PCR; TCRdb keeps only in-frame clonotypes and omits some of them. The sample has roughly 110,000 clones, approximately 70% seen once. Details on this clone: Antigen: not known.

The length of the CDR3 is 14 residues. Trimming took 6 bases from V and 3 from J; bases not matched to a gene: 8. Germline CDR1 is SGHVS and CDR2 is FQNEAQ. The chain recombines TRBV7-8 with TRBJ2-7; 7 bases map to TRBD1. This receptor was identified in a boy aged 5-17 years in good health and CMV-seronegative. Sequencing was carried out using PBMCs. The CDR3 spells CASRSRQGNYEQYF. Written as DNA, the CDR3 is TGTGCCAGCAGATCTAGACAGGGTAACTACGAGCAGTACTTC.